The sequence of this TCR beta chain was determined in a study of blood T cell repertoires in COVID-19. Study in general: The samples span acute and convalescent COVID-19 from the United States, Italy and Spain.

Participant reports of clinical history set cohort assignment. In the authors' workflow: The assay estimated nucleated cells by amplifying reference gene primers. Libraries were prepared by immunoSEQ multiplex PCR; TCRdb keeps only in-frame clonotypes and omits some of them. Clonal size and the V and J genes are those of that table, whereas D and trimming came from the DNA. The top ten hold 3% to 3.5% of the sample, which has roughly 220,000 clones, approximately 92% seen once. This sequence originates from a woman between 18 and 29 years old in a cohort exposed to, infected with or recovered from COVID-19 (not recorded which). The sample consisted of PBMCs or T cells enriched from blood (not recorded which).

The CDR3 DNA follows: TGTGCCAGCAGCATGGGACAGGGGACGAACACCATATATTTT. Encoded protein: CASSMGQGTNTIYF. The genes are TRBV6-5 and TRBJ1-3; 10 bases are a match to TRBD1. Looked up from germline, CDR1 is MNHEY and CDR2 is SVGAGI. The CDR3 runs to 14 residues. With V trimmed by 6 bases and J by 7 bases, 6 bases remained unmatched.